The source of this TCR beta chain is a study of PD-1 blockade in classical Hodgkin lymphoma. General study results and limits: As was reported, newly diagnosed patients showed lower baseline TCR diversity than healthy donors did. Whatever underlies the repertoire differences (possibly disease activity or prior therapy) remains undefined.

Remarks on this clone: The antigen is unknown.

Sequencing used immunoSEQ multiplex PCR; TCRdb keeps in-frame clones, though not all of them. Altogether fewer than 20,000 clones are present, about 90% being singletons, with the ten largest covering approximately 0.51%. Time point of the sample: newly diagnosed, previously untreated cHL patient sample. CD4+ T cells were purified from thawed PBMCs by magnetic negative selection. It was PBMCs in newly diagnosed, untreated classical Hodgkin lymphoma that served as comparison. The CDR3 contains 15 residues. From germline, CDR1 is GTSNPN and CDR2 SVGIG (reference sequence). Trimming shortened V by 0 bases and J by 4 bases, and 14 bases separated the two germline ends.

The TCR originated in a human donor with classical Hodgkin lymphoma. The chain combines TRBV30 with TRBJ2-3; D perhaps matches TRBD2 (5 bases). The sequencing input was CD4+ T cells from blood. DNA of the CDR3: TGTGCCTGGAGTGTAATTGTGGGAGACCCAGATACGCAGTATTTT. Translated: CAWSVIVGDPDTQYF.